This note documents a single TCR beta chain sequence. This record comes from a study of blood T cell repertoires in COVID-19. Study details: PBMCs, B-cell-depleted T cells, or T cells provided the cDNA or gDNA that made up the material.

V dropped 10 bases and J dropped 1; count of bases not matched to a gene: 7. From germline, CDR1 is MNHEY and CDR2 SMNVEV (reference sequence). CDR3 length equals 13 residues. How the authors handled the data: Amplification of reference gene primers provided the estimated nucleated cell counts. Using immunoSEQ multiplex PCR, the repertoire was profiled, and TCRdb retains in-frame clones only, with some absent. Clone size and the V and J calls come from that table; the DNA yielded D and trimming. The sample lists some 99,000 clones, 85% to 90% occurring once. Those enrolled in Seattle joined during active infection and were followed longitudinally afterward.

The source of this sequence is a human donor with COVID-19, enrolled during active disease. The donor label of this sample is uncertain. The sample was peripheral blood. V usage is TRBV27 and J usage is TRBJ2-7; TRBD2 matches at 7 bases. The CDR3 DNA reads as TGTGCCACGGGGAGGGCAGATTCCTACGAGCAGTACTTC. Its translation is CATGRADSYEQYF.